This TCR beta chain originates from a study of T cells after yellow fever vaccination. TCRdb recomputed calls from the 5' RACE reads with MiXCR, one row per CDR3 protein. In the table there are over 300,000 distinct CDR3 sequences, 4.1% of which are singletons. V lost 6 bases and J lost 0; bases outside the gene matches: 11. In germline, CDR1 is SGHAT, CDR2 FQNNGV. The CDR3 runs 17 residues. This chain joins TRBV11-2 and TRBJ2-3; 8 positions agree with TRBD2. The sequenced sample was PBMCs, obtained 5 days after the yellow fever booster vaccination. The sequence was collected from a man aged 18-30 years who received the YFV17D yellow fever vaccine. CDR3 sequence (DNA): TGTGCCAGCAGAGGGGTGCGGGGGGCCGTTAGCACAGATACGCAGTATTTT. It yields the protein CASRGVRGAVSTDTQYF.